Shown below are 20 T cell receptor beta chains from a single sample sequenced in a study of shared clonotypes between healthy human individuals. TCRdb's copy holds only in-frame clones and misses some; the assay was immunoSEQ multiplex PCR. The table has more than 2 million clones, approximately 94% seen once; the top ten hold roughly 0.13%. Input material: naive CD4+ T cells sorted from blood. Subset of the sample: CD45RA+ positively selected. The receptor set was obtained from a man younger than 35 in good health.

The sample holds one count of this clone. The identical CDR3 is also encoded by other nucleotide sequences in the sample. This chain uses TRBV7-2 with TRBJ1-5; D ambiguous. Trimming stripped 3 bases from V and 0 bases from J, with 3 bases between. Per germline, CDR1 SGHTA and CDR2 FQGNSA. This CDR3 spans 13 amino acids. DNA of the CDR3: TGTGCCAGCAGCTTTAGTAGCAATCAGCCCCAGCATTTT. Translating gives CASSFSSNQPQHF.

The chain combines TRBV7-8 with TRBJ1-6; D remains ambiguous. Looked up from germline, CDR1 is SGHVS and CDR2 is FQNEAQ. This CDR3 has 14 residues. The V end lost 0 bases, the J end lost 6 bases, and 6 bases lay between the germline ends. CDR3 nucleotides: TGTGCCAGCAGCTTAGCGCAGAGTAATTCACCCCTCCACTTT. This codes for CASSLAQSNSPLHF.

The rearrangement links TRBV6-6 to TRBJ1-2; no firm D call. Per the germline V gene, CDR1 is MNHNY and CDR2 is SVGAGI (reference sequence). Trimming pared 2 bases from V and 2 bases from J, leaving 15 bases between. The CDR3 has 16 amino acids. The CDR3 here is CASSYPLERKNYGYTF. In nucleotides, the CDR3 is TGTGCCAGCAGTTACCCCTTGGAAAGGAAAAACTATGGCTACACCTTC.

The gene calls are TRBV6-1 and TRBJ2-7; 11 positions agree with TRBD1. Trimming at V came to 6 bases and at J to 7 bases, leaving 11 bases not matched to a gene. The germline V gene has CDR1 MNHNS and CDR2 SASEGT. The CDR3 is 15 residues long. The CDR3 nucleotides read TGTGCCAGCAGGGGGACAGGGGGTTGGGTTGTTGAGCAGTACTTC. As protein: CASRGTGGWVVEQYF.

The chain combines TRBV2 with TRBJ2-7; TRBD1 agrees at 8 bases. Germline CDR1 is SNHLY and CDR2 is FYNNEI. CDR3 length: 14 amino acids. V lost 5 bases, J lost 9 bases, and 12 bases stayed unmatched. CDR3 residues: CASSLNGQGKVQYF. The CDR3 nucleotides are TGTGCCAGCAGTCTCAACGGACAGGGAAAAGTGCAGTACTTC.

The rearrangement uses TRBV5-6 and TRBJ1-5, with TRBD1 matching 10 bases. J gave up 4 bases and V 1 base, and 8 bases lay outside the gene matches. The V gene's germline CDR1 is SGHDT and CDR2 YYEEEE. This CDR3 has 17 residues. Written as DNA, the CDR3 is TGTGCCAGCAGCTTGAAGGCGGGACAGGGGAATAATCAGCCCCAGCATTTT. Protein sequence: CASSLKAGQGNNQPQHF.

The chain recombines TRBV4-1 with TRBJ1-2; weak D call: TRBD1 (6 bases). The CDR3 is 13 residues long. V was cut by 0 bases and J by 11 bases, with 13 bases left in between. CDR1 is MGHRA and CDR2 is YSYEKL in the germline V gene. The CDR3 spells CASSQDWEGGYTF. In DNA form, the CDR3 reads TGCGCCAGCAGCCAAGATTGGGAGGGGGGGTACACCTTC.

The chain combines TRBV5-1 with TRBJ2-3; 7 bases match TRBD1. There are 12 residues in the CDR3. Unmatched junction bases numbered 1, after V lost 7 bases and J lost 2 bases. Per germline, CDR1 SGHRS and CDR2 YFSETQ. CDR3 in amino acids: CASGQDTDTQYF. The CDR3 DNA is TGCGCCAGCGGACAGGACACAGATACGCAGTATTTT.

The gene calls are TRBV7-2 and TRBJ2-5, with D perhaps being TRBD1 or TRBD2 (5 bases each). The V and J ends lost 4 bases and 7 bases respectively, with 10 bases between them. Per germline, CDR1 SGHTA and CDR2 FQGNSA. CDR3 length: 12 residues. CDR3 DNA: TGTGCCAGCAGCTCTTATGGGGGGACCCAGTACTTC. It encodes CASSSYGGTQYF.

V and J are TRBV29-1 and TRBJ2-3; TRBD1 matches at 7 bases. This CDR3 has 14 residues. The V segment lost 4 bases and the J segment 0 bases; nucleotides outside the gene matches: 4. Germline CDR1 reads SQVTM; CDR2 reads ANQGSEA. CDR3 amino acids: CSVGQGSSTDTQYF. CDR3 nucleotide sequence: TGCAGCGTTGGACAGGGCTCTAGCACAGATACGCAGTATTTT.

The chain has TRBV18 and TRBJ1-5; D gene uncertain. The V and J ends lost 2 bases and 4 bases respectively, with 9 bases between them. Germline loops: CDR1 KGHSH, CDR2 LQKENI. The CDR3 spans 14 residues. The DNA for the CDR3 is TGTGCCAGCTCACCAGGGGTCCCAAATCAGCCCCAGCATTTT. Amino acids: CASSPGVPNQPQHF.

J is TRBJ2-1 and V is TRBV29-1; the D gene is possibly TRBD1 (8 bases). The V gene's germline CDR1 is SQVTM and CDR2 ANQGSEA. Trimming cost V 7 bases and J 6 bases, with 16 bases left between them. The CDR3 extends over 13 amino acids. The CDR3: CSARTGRVNEQFF. The CDR3 DNA reads TGCAGCGCCAGGACAGGGAGGGTCAATGAGCAGTTCTTC.

This clone was seen once. The V call is TRBV7-9, the J call TRBJ2-1; TRBD2 matches 10 bases. J was trimmed by 8 bases and V by 6 bases; bases with no gene match: 7. The germline V gene has CDR1 SEHNR and CDR2 FQNEAQ (reference sequence). CDR3 size: 14 residues. CDR3 protein: CASRASGSVDEQFF. The CDR3 bases are TGTGCCAGCAGGGCTAGCGGGAGTGTCGATGAGCAGTTCTTC.

The chain joins TRBV28 to TRBJ1-2; D may be TRBD1 (6 bases). Trimming removed 4 bases from V and 4 bases from J, with 13 bases in between. Germline CDR1 reads MDHEN; CDR2 reads SYDVKM. The CDR3 length is 14 residues. CDR3 amino acids: CASSSPDRIYGYTF. In nucleotides, the CDR3 is TGTGCCAGCAGTTCCCCGGACAGAATCTATGGCTACACCTTC.

This sequence joins TRBV27 and TRBJ2-1, with D maybe TRBD2 (5 bases). Germline V gene data show CDR1 as MNHEY and CDR2 as SMNVEV (reference sequence). V was clipped by 0 bases and J by 10 bases, with 13 bases between them. This CDR3 region has 14 residues. Written as DNA, the CDR3 is TGTGCCAGCAGTTTATCGAGGGCGGGCTGGGAGCAGTTCTTC. It codes for CASSLSRAGWEQFF.

Turning to this clone: The junction departs from the called germline gene at one end, perhaps through a read error. The chain has TRBV5-6 and TRBJ2-7; 9 nucleotides align to TRBD1. CDR3 size: 13 residues. Germline CDR1 SGHDT, CDR2 YYEEEE. The CDR3 loop reads CASSLEFGTGPNF. The CDR3 DNA reads as TGTGCCAGCAGCTTGGAATTTGGGACAGGGCCTAACTTC.

In this sample, this clone turned up once. The chain uses TRBV7-2 and TRBJ2-1; TRBD1 matches 8 bases. The V and J ends lost 1 base and 5 bases, in that order; junction bases with no gene match: 4. Germline CDR1 reads SGHTA; CDR2 reads FQGNSA. This CDR3 contains 15 residues. CDR3 loop: CASSLGTGPNNEQFF. CDR3 DNA sequence: TGTGCCAGCAGCTTAGGGACAGGGCCGAACAATGAGCAGTTCTTC.

The chain employs TRBV23-1 and TRBJ2-7; 9 nucleotides match TRBD1. TRBV23-1 is treated as an ORF (open reading frame) with a function not yet certain. V shed 3 bases, J shed 3 bases, and the junction held 9 bases outside the gene matches. The CDR3 runs to 16 residues. The CDR3 loop reads CASSHGRTGEVYEQYF. CDR3 bases: TGCGCCAGCAGTCACGGACGGACAGGGGAGGTCTACGAGCAGTACTTC.

The chain links TRBV28 to TRBJ1-1; tentatively, D is TRBD1 (5 bases). V was cut by 6 bases and J by 0 bases, with 14 bases left in between. The CDR3 sequence is 15 residues long. Germline-derived CDR1 and CDR2 are MDHEN and SYDVKM. Here the CDR3 DNA reads TGTGCCAGCAGGGGGGGTTTATGGATGAACACTGAAGCTTTCTTT. This gives the protein CASRGGLWMNTEAFF.

The gene calls are TRBV29-1 and TRBJ1-1, with 7 bases identical to TRBD1. The trim removed 6 bases at V and 0 bases at J, leaving 7 bases unmatched. Looked up from germline, CDR1 is SQVTM and CDR2 is ANQGSEA. The CDR3 totals 14 residues. For the CDR3, the DNA is TGCAGCGTCCTGAGGGACAGTCTGAACACTGAAGCTTTCTTT. Translated: CSVLRDSLNTEAFF.